The following is a T cell receptor (beta chain) sequence with its context. In the authors' methods: Counts of nucleated cells, estimated from reference gene primer amplification, were obtained. Data came from immunoSEQ multiplex PCR; TCRdb stores just in-frame clones and leaves some out. V, J and clone size derive from that table, while D and trimming were established from the DNA sequence. The repertoire holds approximately 170,000 clones, with roughly 80% as singletons. Germline V gene data show CDR1 as MNHNS and CDR2 as SASEGT. V dropped 1 base and J dropped 4; count of bases not matched to a gene: 8. This CDR3 contains 17 residues. This sample was included in a study of blood T cell repertoires in COVID-19. Study overall: The United States, Italy and Spain provided the acute and convalescent COVID-19 samples.

Living in 24 US areas, the participants were between roughly 18 and 90 years of age. Resolution of symptoms, clearance, or two negative PCRs was present in recovered Cohort 3 donors. The sequencing input was PBMCs or T cells enriched from blood (not recorded which). This chain uses TRBV6-1 with TRBJ1-5; 9 nucleotides line up with TRBD1. The origin of this receptor is a woman in her 30s who had recovered from COVID-19. The CDR3 loop reads CASSEGGQGMINQPQHF. For the CDR3, the DNA is TGTGCCAGCAGTGAAGGGGGACAGGGAATGATTAATCAGCCCCAGCATTTT.